A single sample gave rise to the 19 T cell receptor beta chains below, sequenced in a study of identical twins. From the 5' RACE reads, TCRdb called clonotypes with MiXCR, one entry per CDR3 protein. The sample has about 1.7 million distinct CDR3 sequences, roughly a third seen once. What was sequenced was cord blood. These receptors came from a newborn girl in good health.

This clonotype was counted once. One end of the junction varies from germline; a read error may be responsible. The V call is TRBV10-3, the J call TRBJ2-4, with D perhaps matching TRBD1 (5 bases). Looked up from germline, CDR1 is ENHRY and CDR2 is SYGVKD. The CDR3 runs to 14 residues. This CDR3 reads CAIGPGQGKNVQYF. CDR3 DNA sequence: TGTGCCATCGGCCCGGGTCAGGGCAAAAACGTTCAGTACTTC.

The CDR3 sequence: CASSQDSFREGDQPQHF. CDR3 bases: TGTGCCAGCAGCCAAGATTCCTTTAGGGAAGGGGATCAGCCCCAGCATTTT. The V and J genes are TRBV4-2 and TRBJ1-5; weak D call: TRBD1 (5 bases). CDR3 length equals 17 residues. Germline V gene data show CDR1 as LGHNA and CDR2 as YNFKEQ. V was shortened by 0 bases and J by 5 bases, with 17 bases between the two germline ends.

About this clonotype: The germline gene is not matched at one end of the junction; a read error may be the cause. The J gene is TRBJ1-4, the V gene TRBV4-2; 7 bases are a match to TRBD1. Germline lookup yields CDR1 LGHNA and CDR2 YNFKEQ. The CDR3 has 16 residues. This CDR3 is CAGSQERGQGGEKLFF. The CDR3 region has the DNA TGTGCCGGCAGCCAAGAACGTGGGCAGGGGGGTGAAAAACTGTTTTTT.

This clonotype was seen a handful of times. V gene TRBV6-6 combines with J gene TRBJ2-7; D uncertain. The V end lost 0 bases, the J end lost 0 bases, and 12 bases lay between the germline ends. This CDR3 region has 16 residues. The germline gives CDR1 MNHNY, CDR2 SVGAGI (reference sequence). The CDR3 coding sequence is TGTGCCAGCAGTTACTCGTTCCGTTGGAGCTCCTACGAGCAGTACTTC. It is translated as CASSYSFRWSSYEQYF.

This sequence joins TRBV2 and TRBJ2-1; 7 nucleotides align to TRBD1. Unmatched junction bases numbered 7, after V lost 3 bases and J lost 5 bases. CDR3 length equals 15 residues. CDR1 and CDR2 (germline): SNHLY, FYNNEI. CDR3 loop: CASSDETGINNEQFF. The DNA for the CDR3 is TGTGCCAGCAGTGACGAGACAGGGATCAACAATGAGCAGTTCTTC. The entire variable domain, with the rest obtained from reference TRBV2 and TRBJ2-1, is as follows: EPEVTQTPSHQVTQMGQEVILRCVPISNHLYFYWYRQILGQKVEFLVSFYNNEISEKSEIFDDQFSVERPDGSNFTLKIRSTKLEDSAMYFCASSDETGINNEQFFGPGTRLTVL.

This chain connects TRBV29-1 to TRBJ2-7; D tentatively fits TRBD1 or TRBD2 (7 bases each). Trimming shortened V by 6 bases and J by 3 bases, and 15 bases separated the two germline ends. Germline CDR1 reads SQVTM; CDR2 reads ANQGSEA. This CDR3 spans 13 amino acids. The CDR3 DNA sequence: TGCAGCGTCGCAACAGGGGAGGGCTACGAGCAGTACTTC. Encoded protein: CSVATGEGYEQYF.

This clonotype was counted ten times or more. A read error may explain this, as a much larger clone is one base away. The chain links TRBV4-2 to TRBJ1-2, with no clear D. The CDR3 length is 12 residues. Trimming removed 0 bases from V and 2 bases from J, with 1 base in between. The germline V gene has CDR1 LGHNA and CDR2 YNFKEQ. The CDR3 is CASSQENYGYTF. In nucleotides, the CDR3 is TGTGCCAGCAGCCAAGAAAACTATGGCTACACCTTC.

The CDR3 loop reads CASSGGGGRLLSNQPQHF. CDR3 in DNA: TGTGCCAGCAGCGGTGGGGGAGGGCGCCTACTTAGCAATCAGCCCCAGCATTTT. The genes are TRBV28 and TRBJ1-5; possible D gene TRBD1, 5 bases. V dropped 6 bases and J dropped 0 bases, with 21 bases sitting between them. The CDR3 loop spans 18 amino acids. Per the germline V gene, CDR1 is MDHEN and CDR2 is SYDVKM.

This clonotype showed up many times. DNA for the CDR3: TGCAGCGTTGAAAGAAGCGGGTCCTACAATGAGCAGTTCTTC. It yields the protein CSVERSGSYNEQFF. This rearrangement joins TRBV29-1 to TRBJ2-1; the D gene is possibly TRBD2 (6 bases). The V end was cut by 2 bases, the J end by 1 base, with 9 bases between. Germline V lookup: CDR1 SQVTM, CDR2 ANQGSEA. This CDR3 has 14 amino acids.

This clonotype has only a few counts. This chain joins TRBV20-1 and TRBJ2-3, with D maybe TRBD2 (5 bases). The V and J ends lost 1 base and 5 bases respectively, with 19 bases between them. The CDR3 runs 16 residues. Germline-derived CDR1 and CDR2 are DFQATT and SNEGSKA (reference sequence). CDR3 nucleotides: TGCAGTGCTAGAGTCCTAGCATCGCGAAAGGGAGATACGCAGTATTTT. This codes for CSARVLASRKGDTQYF.

J is TRBJ2-3 and V is TRBV5-1, with 12 bases lining up with TRBD2. Germline CDR1 is SGHRS and CDR2 is YFSETQ. The CDR3 has 16 residues. The trim removed 0 bases at V and 6 bases at J, leaving 5 bases unmatched. CDR3 coding DNA: TGCGCCAGCAGCTTGGCTTCTAGCGGGGGGGCCGATACGCAGTATTTT. It encodes CASSLASSGGADTQYF.

This clonotype has just a few counts. The chain uses TRBV29-1 and TRBJ2-4, with D hard to call. The CDR3 has 16 residues. Trimming pared 8 bases from V and 0 bases from J, leaving 20 bases between. CDR1 and CDR2 from the germline V gene are SQVTM and ANQGSEA. The CDR3 loop reads CSPRRLVNLAKNIQYF. The CDR3 DNA follows: TGCAGCCCGAGAAGGCTAGTAAACTTAGCCAAAAACATTCAGTACTTC. Variable domain in full (rest from reference TRBV29-1 and TRBJ2-4): SAVISQKPSRDICQRGTSLTIQCQVDSQVTMMFWYRQQPGQSLTLIATANQGSEATYESGFVIDKFPISRPNLTFSTLTVSNMSPEDSSIYLCSPRRLVNLAKNIQYFGAGTRLSVL.

This clonotype turned up a few times. Written as DNA, the CDR3 is TGTGCCAGCAGTTACAGCAGGGGAAACTACGAGCAGTACTTC. It translates to CASSYSRGNYEQYF. The chain has TRBV6-5 and TRBJ2-7; perhaps TRBD1 as D (6 bases). Trimming removed 2 bases at V and 3 bases at J, with 11 bases between. The germline CDR1 and CDR2 sequences are MNHEY and SVGAGI. This CDR3 has 14 amino acids.

The chain joins TRBV10-3 to TRBJ2-3, with TRBD2 as a possible D gene (6 bases). Looked up from germline, CDR1 is ENHRY and CDR2 is SYGVKD. The CDR3 runs 16 residues. The V gene lost 6 bases and the J gene lost 0 bases, with 16 bases spanning the gap. CDR3 residues: CAIRGFGGPSTDTQYF. The CDR3 DNA reads TGTGCCATCAGGGGGTTTGGAGGGCCTAGCACAGATACGCAGTATTTT.

With regard to this clonotype: Just one base apart from a much larger clone, this may be a read error. V is TRBV20-1 and J is TRBJ2-1, with 9 bases that match TRBD2. The better agreement between TRBJ2-7 and the DNA end casts doubt on the J call. The germline gives CDR1 DFQATT, CDR2 SNEGSKA (reference sequence). The CDR3 runs to 17 residues. As DNA, the CDR3 is TGCAGTGCTCGACGTAGCGGGAGCGAGTCCCCCTACAATGAGCAGTACTTC. This encodes CSARRSGSESPYNEQYF.

The table lists this clonotype with a few counts. The chain has TRBV27 and TRBJ2-7; TRBD1 agrees at 9 bases. Germline V gives CDR1 MNHEY, CDR2 SMNVEV (reference sequence). This CDR3 is 15 amino acids long. J gave up 1 base and V 5 bases, and 6 bases lay outside the gene matches. This CDR3 reads CASSPRTGVSYEQYF. CDR3 in DNA: TGTGCCAGCAGTCCCCGGACAGGGGTGTCCTACGAGCAGTACTTC.

The rearrangement uses TRBV20-1 and TRBJ1-1, with D possibly being TRBD1 (6 bases). The germline V gene encodes CDR1 DFQATT and CDR2 SNEGSKA (reference sequence). The CDR3 length is 11 residues. Deletions cut 0 bases from V and 10 bases from J, with 9 bases between. The CDR3 loop is CSARDWGAAFF. For the CDR3, the DNA is TGCAGTGCTAGAGATTGGGGGGCAGCTTTCTTT.

In this sample, this clonotype turned up a few times. The J gene is TRBJ2-3, the V gene TRBV24-1; a weak D match, TRBD2 (5 bases). Trimming cost V 3 bases and J 0 bases, with 9 bases left between them. The germline V gene has CDR1 KGHDR and CDR2 SFDVKD. This CDR3 has 15 residues. CDR3: CATSDSRTSTDTQYF. CDR3 nucleotide sequence: TGTGCCACCAGTGATAGTAGGACTAGCACAGATACGCAGTATTTT.

This clonotype has just one count. The J gene is TRBJ1-2, the V gene TRBV29-1; D might be TRBD1 (6 bases). The CDR3 has 12 residues. The germline gives CDR1 SQVTM, CDR2 ANQGSEA. V was clipped by 6 bases and J by 8 bases, with 16 bases between them. The CDR3 here is CSVHRAIGGYTF. For the CDR3, the DNA is TGCAGCGTACACAGGGCGATAGGAGGCTACACCTTC. The full variable domain, rest sourced from reference TRBV29-1 and TRBJ1-2, is SAVISQKPSRDICQRGTSLTIQCQVDSQVTMMFWYRQQPGQSLTLIATANQGSEATYESGFVIDKFPISRPNLTFSTLTVSNMSPEDSSIYLCSVHRAIGGYTFGSGTRLTVV.